This TCR beta chain derives from a study of blood T cell repertoires in COVID-19. About the research overall: Sample material is recorded as cDNA or gDNA derived from T cells, B-cell-depleted T cells, or PBMCs.

TCRdb keeps only in-frame clones here, not all; method: immunoSEQ multiplex PCR. The profile shows roughly 310,000 clones, about 92% of them singletons. V gave up 3 bases and J gave up 6 bases, with 8 bases separating them. Germline V gives CDR1 SEHNR, CDR2 FQNEAQ (reference sequence). The CDR3 spans 12 residues. The chain uses TRBV7-9 and TRBJ1-1; D gene ambiguous. This receptor was identified in a man aged 60 to 75 who had recovered from COVID-19. Sequences were obtained from PBMCs or T cells enriched from blood (not recorded which). CDR3 residues: CASSFMAAEAFF. The DNA for the CDR3 is TGTGCCAGCAGCTTTATGGCGGCTGAAGCTTTCTTT.